These 18 T cell receptor beta chains share one sample of origin, sequenced in a study of T cell responses to AZD1222 COVID-19 vaccine. Libraries were prepared by immunoSEQ multiplex PCR; TCRdb keeps only in-frame clonotypes and omits some of them. The profile shows about 67,000 clones, roughly 80% of them singletons. The specimen was peripheral blood, collected on day 0 of AZD1222 vaccination. Every receptor here comes from an adult in good health.

The genes are TRBV5-1 and TRBJ2-1, with D possibly being TRBD1 or TRBD2 (5 bases each). This CDR3 comprises 14 residues. Germline CDR1 and CDR2: SGHRS and YFSETQ. V was clipped by 4 bases and J by 6 bases, with 14 bases between them. The CDR3 is CASSPGWGTNEQFF. CDR3 DNA: TGCGCCAGCAGCCCCGGATGGGGGACCAATGAGCAGTTCTTC.

This sequence joins TRBV4-1 and TRBJ1-6; weak D call: TRBD1 (6 bases). Germline V lookup: CDR1 MGHRA, CDR2 YSYEKL. Trimming took 0 bases from V and 7 from J, leaving 13 bases between them. The CDR3 has 16 amino acids. The CDR3, as DNA: TGCGCCAGCAGCCAAGAGCAGGGGAGTCGGAATTCACCCCTCCACTTT. As protein: CASSQEQGSRNSPLHF.

This clone was picked up a small number of times. The chain joins TRBV5-1 to TRBJ2-2; D ambiguous. Germline CDR1 is SGHRS and CDR2 is YFSETQ. This CDR3 is built from 14 residues. V shed 0 bases and J shed 1 base, with 4 bases lying between them. The CDR3: CASSLVGNTGELFF. DNA for the CDR3: TGCGCCAGCAGCTTGGTGGGGAACACCGGGGAGCTGTTTTTT.

This rearrangement joins TRBV30 to TRBJ1-1; D is perhaps TRBD1 (5 bases). This CDR3 comprises 12 residues. CDR1 and CDR2 (germline): GTSNPN, SVGIG (reference sequence). The V end lost 6 bases, the J end lost 7 bases, and 15 bases lay between the germline ends. The CDR3 DNA reads TGTGCCTGCACGAGAAAGACAGTTGAAGCTTTCTTT. It specifies CACTRKTVEAFF.

The V call is TRBV4-3, the J call TRBJ2-2, with D possibly matching TRBD2 (5 bases). The germline CDR1 and CDR2 sequences are LGHNA and YSLEER. Trimming took 3 bases from V and 5 from J, leaving 10 bases between them. The CDR3 runs to 14 residues. As DNA, the CDR3 is TGCGCCAGCAGCCAGTTTAGCGTAACCGGGGAGCTGTTTTTT. Its translation: CASSQFSVTGELFF.

J is TRBJ2-7 and V is TRBV30, with 7 bases lining up with TRBD1. CDR1 and CDR2 from the germline V gene are GTSNPN and SVGIG (reference sequence). This CDR3 has 12 residues. J lost 4 bases, V lost 4 bases, and 4 bases had no gene match. CDR3 region: CAWTGGDYEQYF. The DNA for the CDR3 is TGTGCCTGGACAGGGGGAGATTACGAGCAGTACTTC.

This chain links TRBV27 with TRBJ1-1; D gene unclear. The CDR3 extends over 13 amino acids. The V end lost 6 bases, the J end lost 0 bases, and 8 bases lay between the germline ends. The germline CDR1 and CDR2 sequences are MNHEY and SMNVEV (reference sequence). CDR3 loop: CASRPIMNTEAFF. CDR3 coding DNA: TGTGCCAGCAGGCCCATCATGAACACTGAAGCTTTCTTT.

J is TRBJ1-2 and V is TRBV30; 9 bases are a match to TRBD1. The CDR3 covers 11 residues. Germline values: CDR1 GTSNPN, CDR2 SVGIG (reference sequence). V was pared by 5 bases and J by 10 bases, with 5 bases of the junction left unmatched. CDR3 sequence (DNA): TGTGCCTGGGGGACAGGGATGATCTACACCTTC. Protein sequence: CAWGTGMIYTF.

The chain uses TRBV27 and TRBJ2-7; possibly TRBD2 for D (5 bases). The CDR3 contains 14 residues. The V gene's germline CDR1 is MNHEY and CDR2 SMNVEV (reference sequence). The ends were cut back, 5 bases at V and 4 bases at J, with 15 bases in the middle. The CDR3 nucleotides are TGTGCCAGCAGTCCGGGGTTGGAGCAGTACGAGCAGTACTTC. It codes for CASSPGLEQYEQYF.

A single count supports this clone. This chain connects TRBV28 to TRBJ2-6, with TRBD2 identical over 7 bases. This CDR3 spans 15 amino acids. Germline CDR1 reads MDHEN; CDR2 reads SYDVKM. Trimming took 6 bases from V and 6 from J; bases not matched to a gene: 8. As DNA, the CDR3 is TGTGCCAGCAGCCCCGGGAGGTCGGAGGCCAACGTCCTGACTTTC. Protein product: CASSPGRSEANVLTF.

The rearrangement uses TRBV25-1 and TRBJ2-1, with 9 bases fitting TRBD1. With 2 bases clipped from V and 8 bases from J, the junction kept 7 bases outside the gene matches. The CDR3 loop spans 15 amino acids. Germline V gene lookup returns CDR1 MGHDK and CDR2 SYGVNS. CDR3 bases: TGTGCCAGCAGTGAAAGAACAGGGGGCACGGATGAGCAGTTCTTC. Amino acid sequence: CASSERTGGTDEQFF.

V gene TRBV5-5 combines with J gene TRBJ2-5, with TRBD2 identical over 10 bases. The germline V gene encodes CDR1 SGHKS and CDR2 YYEKEE (reference sequence). V lost 1 base and J lost 5; bases outside the gene matches: 8. The length of the CDR3 is 16 residues. The chain's CDR3 is CASSLTVAGGGETQYF. The DNA of the CDR3 is TGTGCCAGCAGCTTGACGGTAGCGGGAGGAGGGGAGACCCAGTACTTC.

The V and J genes are TRBV28 and TRBJ2-7; 10 bases agree with TRBD2. Trimming removed 7 bases from V and 5 bases from J; junction bases left unmatched: 11. Germline V gene data show CDR1 as MDHEN and CDR2 as SYDVKM. CDR3 length: 15 amino acids. The CDR3 region has the DNA TGTGCCAGCAATTCGCATGCTAGCGGGAGCCACGAGCAGTACTTC. It yields the protein CASNSHASGSHEQYF.

The V and J genes are TRBV7-2 and TRBJ2-1, with TRBD2 matching 14 bases. CDR1 and CDR2 (germline): SGHTA, FQGNSA. Trimming cost V 1 base and J 3 bases; bases outside gene matches: 5. This CDR3 region has 18 residues. The CDR3 here is CASSLDWTSGRHYNEQFF. CDR3 nucleotide sequence: TGTGCCAGCAGCTTAGATTGGACTAGCGGGAGGCACTACAATGAGCAGTTCTTC.

The genes are TRBV19 and TRBJ1-5, with D tentatively TRBD1 (5 bases). Germline lookup yields CDR1 LNHDA and CDR2 SQIVND (reference sequence). Between the trimmed V and J ends, which lost 5 bases and 3 bases, there was a span of 14 bases. CDR3 size: 15 residues. CDR3: CASSSGTGINQPQHF. DNA for the CDR3: TGTGCCAGTAGTTCAGGGACGGGCATCAATCAGCCCCAGCATTTT. Combining the CDR3 with reference TRBV19 and TRBJ1-5 gives the whole variable domain DGGITQSPKYLFRKEGQNVTLSCEQNLNHDAMYWYRQDPGQGLRLIYYSQIVNDFQKGDIAEGYSVSREKKESFPLTVTSAQKNPTAFYLCASSSGTGINQPQHFGDGTRLSIL.

The chain links TRBV2 to TRBJ2-7, with TRBD2 as a possible D gene (5 bases). The CDR3 runs 14 residues. Trimming left V 8 bases short and J 6 bases short, with 20 bases between. The germline V gene encodes CDR1 SNHLY and CDR2 FYNNEI. The CDR3 is CASVVRTSGGEQYF. CDR3 DNA sequence: TGTGCCAGCGTTGTAAGAACGTCCGGAGGCGAGCAGTACTTC.

The J gene is TRBJ2-3, the V gene TRBV5-6; 7 bases agree with TRBD1. CDR1 and CDR2 from the germline V gene are SGHDT and YYEEEE. The CDR3 spans 15 residues. V trimming: 4 bases; J trimming: 3 bases; junction bases outside the gene matches: 8. CDR3 in DNA: TGTGCCAGCAGCACCCCACAGGGGCATACAGATACGCAGTATTTT. Translating it yields CASSTPQGHTDTQYF.

The chain joins TRBV11-2 to TRBJ1-2, with D tentatively TRBD1 (6 bases). Trimming cost V 4 bases and J 9 bases, with 9 bases left between them. The CDR3 consists of 11 residues. In germline, CDR1 is SGHAT, CDR2 FQNNGV. CDR3 region: CASSSGDRYTF. CDR3 bases: TGTGCCAGCAGCTCAGGGGATCGCTACACCTTC.